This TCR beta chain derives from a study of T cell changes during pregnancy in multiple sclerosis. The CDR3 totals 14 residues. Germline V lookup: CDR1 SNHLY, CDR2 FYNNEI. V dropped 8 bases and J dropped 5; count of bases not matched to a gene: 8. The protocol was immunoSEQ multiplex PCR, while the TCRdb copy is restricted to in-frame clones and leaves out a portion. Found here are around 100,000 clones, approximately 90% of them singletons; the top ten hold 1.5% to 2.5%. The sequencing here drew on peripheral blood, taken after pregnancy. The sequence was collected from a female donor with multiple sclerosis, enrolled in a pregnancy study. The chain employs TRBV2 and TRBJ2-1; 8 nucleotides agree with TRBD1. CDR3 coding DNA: TGTGCCAGCGGTTCCGGGACAGGCCACAATGAGCAGTTCTTC. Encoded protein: CASGSGTGHNEQFF.